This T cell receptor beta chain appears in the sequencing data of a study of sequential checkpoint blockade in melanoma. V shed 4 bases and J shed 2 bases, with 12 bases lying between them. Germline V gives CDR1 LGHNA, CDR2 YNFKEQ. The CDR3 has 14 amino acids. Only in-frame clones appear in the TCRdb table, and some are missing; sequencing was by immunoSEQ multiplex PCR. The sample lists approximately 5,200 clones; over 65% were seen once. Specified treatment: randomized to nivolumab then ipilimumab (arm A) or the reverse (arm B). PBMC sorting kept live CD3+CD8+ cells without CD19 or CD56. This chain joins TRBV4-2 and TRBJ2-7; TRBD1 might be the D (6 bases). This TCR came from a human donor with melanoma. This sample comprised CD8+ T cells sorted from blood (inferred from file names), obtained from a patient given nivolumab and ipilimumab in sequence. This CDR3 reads CASSPGNRAYEQYF. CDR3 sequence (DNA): TGTGCCAGCAGCCCAGGGAACAGGGCCTACGAGCAGTACTTC.